These 21 T cell receptor beta chains came from one sample sequenced in a study of T-cell memory formation after mild COVID-19. TCRdb redid the calling of the 5' RACE reads with MiXCR, one entry per CDR3 protein. This sample yields hundreds of thousands of distinct CDR3 sequences, of which 24% are seen a single time; around 8.8% belongs to the top ten. What was sequenced was PBMCs or a T cell subset sorted from them (not recorded which). The origin of the receptors is an adult woman who had mild COVID-19 (a few samples of this study predate the infection). Cell type and time point are not known.

The chain uses TRBV5-4 and TRBJ2-1; a possible D gene is TRBD2 (6 bases). The germline V and J ends were trimmed by 2 bases and 5 bases, with 11 bases remaining between them. Germline CDR1 reads SGHNT; CDR2 reads YYREEE (reference sequence). The length of the CDR3 is 14 residues. The CDR3 loop reads CASSFGRDDNEQFF. CDR3 nucleotides: TGTGCCAGCAGCTTTGGGCGGGACGACAATGAGCAGTTCTTC.

The chain recombines TRBV7-3 with TRBJ1-6; D is unresolved. Per the germline V gene, CDR1 is SGHTA and CDR2 is FQGTGA. The CDR3 is 13 amino acids. The V end lost 2 bases, the J end lost 9 bases, and 8 bases lay between the germline ends. CDR3 sequence (DNA): TGTGCCAGCAGCTTAGGGGTTCCTTCACCCCTCCACTTT. It codes for CASSLGVPSPLHF.

This clonotype was seen only a few times. This chain links TRBV20-1 with TRBJ2-3; possible D gene TRBD2, 6 bases. V gave up 3 bases and J gave up 3 bases, with 13 bases separating them. Germline CDR1 DFQATT, CDR2 SNEGSKA (reference sequence). The CDR3 contains 14 residues. The CDR3 DNA is TGCAGTGCTAGCCTTACTAGCTCTACAGATACGCAGTATTTT. Translation gives CSASLTSSTDTQYF.

This clonotype occurred a few times. The CDR3 sequence: CSARDWTGLTNTGELFF. The DNA of the CDR3 is TGCAGTGCTAGAGATTGGACAGGACTTACGAACACCGGGGAGCTGTTTTTT. The chain carries TRBV20-1 and TRBJ2-2; the match to TRBD1 covers 7 bases. CDR1 and CDR2 (germline): DFQATT, SNEGSKA (reference sequence). V gave up 0 bases and J gave up 0 bases; unmatched junction bases: 7. CDR3 size: 17 residues.

The J gene is TRBJ2-1, the V gene TRBV21-1; TRBD2, the D gene given by the table, was not confirmed from the DNA. TRBV21-1 is reported as a pseudogene. This CDR3 has 16 amino acids. Written as DNA, the CDR3 is TGTGCCAGCAGCAAAGGGAGGATAATCTCCTACAATGAGCAGTTCTTC. Residues: CASSKGRIISYNEQFF.

The chain has TRBV4-2 and TRBJ2-6, with D unresolved. The CDR3 runs 15 residues. V shed 2 bases and J shed 1 base, with 6 bases lying between them. Germline V CDR1 and CDR2: LGHNA, YNFKEQ. For the CDR3, the DNA is TGTGCCAGCAGCCAACCGACGTCTGGGGCCAACGTCCTGACTTTC. Translating it yields CASSQPTSGANVLTF.

The table lists this clonotype with a few counts. This sequence joins TRBV5-1 and TRBJ1-4; the match to TRBD1 covers 7 bases. The CDR3 spans 15 residues. CDR1 and CDR2 from the germline V gene are SGHRS and YFSETQ. V was pared by 4 bases and J by 4 bases, with 7 bases of the junction left unmatched. The CDR3 nucleotides are TGCGCCAGCAGCGAATACAGGGGCGGTAATGAAAAACTGTTTTTT. Translating it yields CASSEYRGGNEKLFF.

The chain uses TRBV7-6 and TRBJ2-5; D is unclear. The CDR3 runs 13 residues. V lost 1 base and J 4 bases, leaving 7 bases between the germline ends. The V gene's germline CDR1 is SGHVS and CDR2 FNYEAQ. The CDR3 is CASSLEVVETQYF. CDR3 bases: TGTGCCAGCAGCTTAGAAGTAGTAGAGACCCAGTACTTC.

This clonotype was detected only a few times. The V call is TRBV7-2, the J call TRBJ2-5; a possible D gene is TRBD1 (6 bases). The V end was cut by 2 bases, the J end by 7 bases, with 11 bases between. CDR1 and CDR2 (germline): SGHTA, FQGNSA. The CDR3 sequence is 13 residues long. The CDR3 DNA sequence: TGTGCCAGCAGCTTACAGGGGACGGGGACCCAGTACTTC. This sequence encodes CASSLQGTGTQYF.

J is TRBJ2-5 and V is TRBV29-1, with a weak D call TRBD1 (5 bases). V was trimmed by 5 bases and J by 1 base, leaving 17 bases between them. The CDR3 contains 15 residues. From germline, CDR1 is SQVTM and CDR2 ANQGSEA. As DNA, the CDR3 is TGCAGCGTTCAGTTCCGGAAGGGGCGCCAAGAGACCCAGTACTTC. Translation: CSVQFRKGRQETQYF.

This sequence joins TRBV11-2 and TRBJ1-1; D is unresolved. This CDR3 comprises 12 residues. The V gene's germline CDR1 is SGHAT and CDR2 FQNNGV. The V end lost 5 bases, the J end lost 6 bases, and 10 bases lay between the germline ends. CDR3 in DNA: TGTGCCAGCAGCCTATTTGGAGCTGAAGCTTTCTTT. This encodes CASSLFGAEAFF.

This chain connects TRBV19 to TRBJ2-7, with TRBD1 identical over 8 bases. The CDR3 covers 15 residues. Trimming cost V 5 bases and J 3 bases; bases outside gene matches: 9. Germline V gene lookup returns CDR1 LNHDA and CDR2 SQIVND (reference sequence). The chain's CDR3 is CASSDRGITHYEQYF. The DNA of the CDR3 is TGTGCCAGTAGTGACAGGGGTATTACTCACTACGAGCAGTACTTC.

The V and J genes are TRBV9 and TRBJ2-4; tentative D call: TRBD2 (6 bases). The CDR3 contains 16 residues. Looked up from germline, CDR1 is SGDLS and CDR2 is YYNGEE. V gave up 4 bases and J gave up 5 bases, with 19 bases separating them. The CDR3 coding sequence is TGTGCCAGCAGCTCCTCGGGGCTTAGCGGCCAAAACATTCAGTACTTC. Protein: CASSSSGLSGQNIQYF.

This chain links TRBV18 with TRBJ1-2, with D possibly matching TRBD1 (5 bases). Germline CDR1 and CDR2: KGHSH and LQKENI. The ends were cut back, 2 bases at V and 5 bases at J, with 9 bases in the middle. CDR3 length equals 13 residues. The CDR3 bases are TGTGCCAGCTCACCAGACAGAAAATATGGCTACACCTTC. As protein: CASSPDRKYGYTF.

The chain combines TRBV3-1 with TRBJ2-5; 13 positions agree with TRBD2. Trimming took 4 bases from V and 4 from J; bases not matched to a gene: 6. Germline assignment: CDR1 LGHDT and CDR2 YNNKEL (reference sequence). CDR3 size: 16 residues. CDR3 loop: CASSPRTSGSLETQYF. CDR3 bases: TGTGCCAGCAGCCCGAGGACTAGCGGGAGCTTAGAGACCCAGTACTTC.

The chain couples TRBV7-6 to TRBJ2-2; 12 nucleotides align to TRBD2. The CDR3 is 17 residues long. Per germline, CDR1 SGHVS and CDR2 FNYEAQ. V dropped 0 bases and J dropped 4; count of bases not matched to a gene: 3. Here the CDR3 reads CASSLARTSGVTGELFF. In DNA form, the CDR3 reads TGTGCCAGCAGCTTAGCCCGGACTAGCGGGGTCACCGGGGAGCTGTTTTTT.

The genes are TRBV29-1 and TRBJ2-1, with a possible D match to TRBD2 (5 bases). Germline CDR1 and CDR2: SQVTM and ANQGSEA. The CDR3 consists of 13 residues. Deletions cut 5 bases from V and 0 bases from J, with 8 bases between. The chain's CDR3 is CSVHSGSYNEQFF. The CDR3 region has the DNA TGCAGCGTTCACAGCGGCTCCTACAATGAGCAGTTCTTC.

The chain is built from TRBV11-3 and TRBJ2-1; 10 bases match TRBD2. Germline trimming cut 6 bases from V and 8 bases from J; bases unmatched to any gene: 10. The CDR3 has 15 residues. The germline gives CDR1 SGHNT, CDR2 YENEEA. The DNA for the CDR3 is TGTGCCAGCAGAGCGGTAGCGGGAGGAAGCCATGAGCAGTTCTTC. Translated: CASRAVAGGSHEQFF.

The chain couples TRBV12-3 or TRBV12-4 to TRBJ2-7, with D perhaps TRBD1 (6 bases). V was cut by 2 bases and J by 12 bases, with 11 bases left in between. CDR3 length equals 11 residues. DNA for the CDR3: TGTGCCAGCAGTTTATCTGACAGGCTGTACTTC. Encoded protein: CASSLSDRLYF.

This chain links TRBV24-1 with TRBJ2-7; TRBD1 matches at 10 bases. The CDR3 spans 15 residues. V lost 6 bases and J lost 0; bases outside the gene matches: 4. Germline loops: CDR1 KGHDR, CDR2 SFDVKD. CDR3: CATSPRQGASYEQYF. DNA for the CDR3: TGTGCCACCAGTCCAAGACAGGGGGCCTCCTACGAGCAGTACTTC.

This clonotype occurred many times. This chain links TRBV24-1 with TRBJ2-1; D ambiguous. Germline CDR1 reads KGHDR; CDR2 reads SFDVKD. This CDR3 spans 15 amino acids. V was trimmed by 4 bases and J by 0 bases, leaving 9 bases between them. CDR3: CATSDPHSSYNEQFF. CDR3 nucleotide sequence: TGTGCCACCAGTGACCCCCACAGCTCCTACAATGAGCAGTTCTTC.